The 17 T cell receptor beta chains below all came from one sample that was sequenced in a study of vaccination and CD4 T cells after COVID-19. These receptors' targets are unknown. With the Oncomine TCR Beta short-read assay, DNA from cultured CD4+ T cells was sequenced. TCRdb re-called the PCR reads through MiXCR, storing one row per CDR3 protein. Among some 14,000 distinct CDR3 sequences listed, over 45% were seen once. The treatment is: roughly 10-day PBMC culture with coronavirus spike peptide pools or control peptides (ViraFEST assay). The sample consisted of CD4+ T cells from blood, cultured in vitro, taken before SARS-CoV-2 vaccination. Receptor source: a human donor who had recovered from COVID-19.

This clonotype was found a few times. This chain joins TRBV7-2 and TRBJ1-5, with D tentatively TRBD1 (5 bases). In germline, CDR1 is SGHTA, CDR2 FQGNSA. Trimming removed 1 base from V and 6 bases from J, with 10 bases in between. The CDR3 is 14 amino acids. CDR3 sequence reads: CASSLDRRAQPQHF. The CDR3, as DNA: TGTGCCAGCAGCTTAGACAGGCGGGCTCAGCCCCAGCATTTT. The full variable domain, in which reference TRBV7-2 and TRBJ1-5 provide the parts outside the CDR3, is GAGVSQSPSNKVTEKGKDVELRCDPISGHTALYWYRQSLGQGLEFLIYFQGNSAPDKSGLPSDRFSAERTGGSVSTLTIQRTQQEDSAVYLCASSLDRRAQPQHFGDGTRLSIL.

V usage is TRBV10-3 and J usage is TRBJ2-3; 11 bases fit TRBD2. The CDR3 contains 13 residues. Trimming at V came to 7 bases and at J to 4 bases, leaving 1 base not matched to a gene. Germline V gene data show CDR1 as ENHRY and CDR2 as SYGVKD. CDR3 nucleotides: TGTGCCATCAAGGGACTAGCGGCAGATACGCAGTATTTT. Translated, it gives CAIKGLAADTQYF.

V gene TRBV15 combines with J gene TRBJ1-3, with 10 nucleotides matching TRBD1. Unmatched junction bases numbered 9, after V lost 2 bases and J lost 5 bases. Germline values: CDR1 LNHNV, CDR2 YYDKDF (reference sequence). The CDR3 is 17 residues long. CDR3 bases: TGTGCCACCAGCAGAAAATCCGGGACAGGGGCGAGAAACACCATATATTTT. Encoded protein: CATSRKSGTGARNTIYF. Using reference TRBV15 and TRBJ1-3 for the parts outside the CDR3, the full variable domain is DAMVIQNPRYQVTQFGKPVTLSCSQTLNHNVMYWYQQKSSQAPKLLFHYYDKDFNNEADTPDNFQSRRPNTSFCFLDIRSPGLGDTAMYLCATSRKSGTGARNTIYFGEGSWLTVV.

CDR3 sequence: CSARGSLAGGQQTQYF. The CDR3 DNA sequence: TGCAGTGCTAGAGGTTCTTTAGCGGGGGGGCAACAGACCCAGTACTTC. The chain joins TRBV20-1 to TRBJ2-5, with 11 positions matching TRBD2. Germline CDR1 is DFQATT and CDR2 is SNEGSKA (reference sequence). With 1 base clipped from V and 6 bases from J, the junction kept 10 bases outside the gene matches. The CDR3 extends over 16 amino acids.

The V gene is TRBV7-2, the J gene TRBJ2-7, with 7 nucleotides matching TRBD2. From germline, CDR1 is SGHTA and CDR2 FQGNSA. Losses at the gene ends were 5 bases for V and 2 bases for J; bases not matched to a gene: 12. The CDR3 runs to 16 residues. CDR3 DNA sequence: TGTGCCAGCAGCCAGGACTACGGGAGGCCCCCCTACGAGCAGTACTTC. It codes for CASSQDYGRPPYEQYF.

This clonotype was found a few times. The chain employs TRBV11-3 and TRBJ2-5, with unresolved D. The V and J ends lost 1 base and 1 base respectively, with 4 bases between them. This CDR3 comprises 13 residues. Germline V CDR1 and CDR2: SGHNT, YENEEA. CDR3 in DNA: TGTGCCAGCAGCTTAGTGGGCCAAGAGACCCAGTACTTC. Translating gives CASSLVGQETQYF.

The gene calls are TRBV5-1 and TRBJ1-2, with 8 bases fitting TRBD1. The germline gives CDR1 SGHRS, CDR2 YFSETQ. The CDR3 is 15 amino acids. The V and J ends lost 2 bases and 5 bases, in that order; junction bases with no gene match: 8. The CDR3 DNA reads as TGCGCCAGCAGCTTAACAGGGGGTGCTGGGTATGGCTACACCTTC. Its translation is CASSLTGGAGYGYTF. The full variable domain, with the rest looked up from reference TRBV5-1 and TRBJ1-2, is KAGVTQTPRYLIKTRGQQVTLSCSPISGHRSVSWYQQTPGQGLQFLFEYFSETQRNKGNFPGRFSGRQFSNSRSEMNVSTLELGDSALYLCASSLTGGAGYGYTFGSGTRLTVV.

The CDR3 region is CASSTGLNSPLHF. The CDR3 region has the DNA TGCGCCAGCAGCACCGGGCTTAATTCACCCCTCCACTTT. The gene calls are TRBV10-2 and TRBJ1-6; no reliable D call. The germline gives CDR1 WSHSY, CDR2 SAAADI. Trimming stripped 6 bases from V and 6 bases from J, with 9 bases between. The CDR3 runs 13 residues.

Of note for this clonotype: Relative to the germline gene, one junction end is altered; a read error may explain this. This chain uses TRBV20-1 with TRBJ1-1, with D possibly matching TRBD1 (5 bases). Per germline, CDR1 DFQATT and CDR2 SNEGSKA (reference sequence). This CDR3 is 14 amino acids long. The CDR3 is CNARVTGRDTEAFF. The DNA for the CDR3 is TGCAATGCTAGAGTTACAGGAAGGGACACTGAAGCTTTCTTT.

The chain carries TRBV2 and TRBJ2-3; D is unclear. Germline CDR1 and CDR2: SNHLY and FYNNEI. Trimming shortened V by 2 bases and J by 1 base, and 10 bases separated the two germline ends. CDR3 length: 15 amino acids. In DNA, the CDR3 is TGTGCCAGCAGTGAAAGGGCCGACGGCACAGATACGCAGTATTTT. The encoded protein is CASSERADGTDTQYF.

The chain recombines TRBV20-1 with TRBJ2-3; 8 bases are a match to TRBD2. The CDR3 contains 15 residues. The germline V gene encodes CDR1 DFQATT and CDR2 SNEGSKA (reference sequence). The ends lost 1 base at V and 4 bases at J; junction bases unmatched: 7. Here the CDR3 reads CSARVRAGEPDTQYF. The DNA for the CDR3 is TGCAGTGCTAGAGTAAGAGCGGGAGAGCCAGATACGCAGTATTTT.

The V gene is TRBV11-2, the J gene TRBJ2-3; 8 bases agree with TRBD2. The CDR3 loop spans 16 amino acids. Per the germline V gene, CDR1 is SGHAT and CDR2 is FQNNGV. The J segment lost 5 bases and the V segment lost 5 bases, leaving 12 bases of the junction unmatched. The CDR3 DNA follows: TGTGCCAGCAGCGGGTCGGGCGGGGGGTATGGAGATACGCAGTATTTT. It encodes CASSGSGGGYGDTQYF.

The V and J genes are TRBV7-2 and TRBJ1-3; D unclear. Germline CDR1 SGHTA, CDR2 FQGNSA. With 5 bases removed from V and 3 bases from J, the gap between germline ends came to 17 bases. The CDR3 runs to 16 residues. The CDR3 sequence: CASSRLAVSGGNTIYF. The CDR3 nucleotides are TGTGCCAGCAGCAGACTTGCGGTGAGCGGTGGAAACACCATATATTTT.

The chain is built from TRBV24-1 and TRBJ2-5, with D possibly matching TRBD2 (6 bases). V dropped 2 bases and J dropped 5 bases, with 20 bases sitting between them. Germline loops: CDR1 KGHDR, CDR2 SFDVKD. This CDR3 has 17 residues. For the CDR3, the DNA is TGTGCCACCAGTGATTCATCTAGGTTCCCTGGGGGGGAGACCCAGTACTTC. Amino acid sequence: CATSDSSRFPGGETQYF.

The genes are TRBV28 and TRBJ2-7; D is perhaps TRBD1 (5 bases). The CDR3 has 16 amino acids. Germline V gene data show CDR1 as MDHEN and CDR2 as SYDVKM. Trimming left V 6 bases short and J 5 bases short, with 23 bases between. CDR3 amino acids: CASSSQLARVTDEQYF. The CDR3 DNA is TGTGCCAGCAGCAGCCAACTGGCCAGGGTAACAGACGAGCAGTACTTC. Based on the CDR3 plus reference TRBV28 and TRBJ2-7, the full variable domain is DVKVTQSSRYLVKRTGEKVFLECVQDMDHENMFWYRQDPGLGLRLIYFSYDVKMKEKGDIPEGYSVSREKKERFSLILESASTNQTSMYLCASSSQLARVTDEQYFGPGTRLTVT.

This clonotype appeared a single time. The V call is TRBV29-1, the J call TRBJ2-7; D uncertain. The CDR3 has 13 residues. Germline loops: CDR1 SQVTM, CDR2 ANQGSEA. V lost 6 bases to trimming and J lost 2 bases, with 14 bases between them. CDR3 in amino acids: CSVSFAQTYEQYF. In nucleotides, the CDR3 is TGCAGCGTAAGTTTTGCCCAGACCTACGAGCAGTACTTC.

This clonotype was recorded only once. As DNA, the CDR3 is TGTGCCAGCAGTTTATTAAGGCTAGCGGGAGGGCCGGTAGATACGCAGTATTTT. It encodes CASSLLRLAGGPVDTQYF. The gene calls are TRBV28 and TRBJ2-3; 12 bases are a match to TRBD2. V was pared by 1 base and J by 5 bases, with 10 bases of the junction left unmatched. CDR1 and CDR2 from the germline V gene are MDHEN and SYDVKM. The CDR3 length is 18 residues.